Listed here is a single T cell receptor (beta chain). The antigen remains undetermined. This entry comes from a study of cytomegalovirus exposure and HLA in healthy donors. Study details: Both the roughly 120 validation repertoires and the approximately 700 first-cohort repertoires used the same platform, as reported by a later analysis. Findings and caveats of the study: First-cohort TCR clusters tended to co-occur in the roughly 120 validation repertoires, a later analysis found. CMV antigen specificity of a few CMV-associated chains was confirmed in vitro. Both high specificity and high sensitivity reportedly marked the classifier's diagnosis of cytomegalovirus status.

Sequencing was performed with immunoSEQ multiplex PCR; in TCRdb, only in-frame clones are kept and a portion is missing. Of around 220,000 clones in the sample, roughly 84% were seen once. V gave up 3 bases and J gave up 9 bases, with 24 bases separating them. Germline V gene data show CDR1 as SGHDT and CDR2 as YYEEEE. The CDR3 has 16 residues. V usage is TRBV5-6 and J usage is TRBJ1-2, with TRBD1 as a possible D gene (6 bases). This TCR was recovered from a woman aged 25 to 39 in good health and CMV-seropositive. The specimen sequenced was PBMCs. The CDR3 nucleotides are TGTGCCAGCAGCTCACAAAACAGGGACTTAATAGGTCGCTACACCTTC. Its translation is CASSSQNRDLIGRYTF.